The T cell receptor (beta chain) under discussion was sequenced for a study of T cell repertoires in ileal Crohn's disease. The wider study: Every patient was operated on for stricturing (approximately 60%) or penetrating (approximately 40%) complications. Whole-study results and caveats: All patients with clonality above 26.8% had endoscopic recurrence.

This clone turned up a few times. Its target is not known. The sample has other DNA sequences that encode this CDR3 too. TCRdb's table, derived via immunoSEQ multiplex PCR, lists solely in-frame clones and lacks some. Of around 8,800 clones in the sample, around 78% were seen once. V dropped 4 bases and J dropped 2; count of bases not matched to a gene: 5. The germline CDR1 and CDR2 sequences are SEHNR and FQNEAQ (reference sequence). The CDR3 is 16 residues long. This chain joins TRBV7-9 and TRBJ1-5; 10 bases are shared with TRBD1. This TCR came from an adult with Crohn's disease. The sequenced sample was ileal tissue. The CDR3 region is CASSSSGTGGNQPQHF. In nucleotides, the CDR3 is TGTGCCAGCAGCTCCTCCGGGACAGGGGGCAATCAGCCCCAGCATTTT.